This TCR beta chain was captured in a study of blood T cell repertoires in COVID-19. Study in general: The samples span acute and convalescent COVID-19 from the United States, Italy and Spain.

This CDR3 region has 17 residues. Germline V CDR1 and CDR2: SGHAT, FQNNGV. V was clipped by 3 bases and J by 3 bases; unmatched bases: 9. Authors' analysis steps: Nucleated cell number was recorded as an estimate derived from reference gene primer amplification. Using immunoSEQ multiplex PCR, the repertoire was profiled, and TCRdb retains in-frame clones only, with some absent. The DNA was the basis for D and trimming; V, J and clone size are from that table. The table lists a few hundred thousand clones, approximately 92% of them singletons. This receptor was obtained from a woman aged 25 to 39 who had recovered from COVID-19. The sequencing input was PBMCs or T cells enriched from blood (not recorded which). The genes are TRBV11-2 and TRBJ2-1; 9 bases fit TRBD2. The CDR3 region is CASSFNRAGGFYNEQFF. CDR3 sequence (DNA): TGTGCCAGCAGCTTTAACAGGGCGGGGGGGTTCTACAATGAGCAGTTCTTC. The full variable domain, rest sourced from reference TRBV11-2 and TRBJ2-1, is EAGVAQSPRYKIIEKRQSVAFWCNPISGHATLYWYQQILGQGPKLLIQFQNNGVVDDSQLPKDRFSAERLKGVDSTLKIQPAKLEDSAVYLCASSFNRAGGFYNEQFFGPGTRLTVL.